The rows below give T cell receptor beta chains drawn from one sample of a study of blood T cell repertoires in COVID-19. Clones were read by immunoSEQ multiplex PCR, and TCRdb kept only the in-frame ones, dropping some. The repertoire holds some 150,000 clones, with almost 90% as singletons. The sample comprised peripheral blood. These receptors came from a woman aged 55-75 years with acute or convalescent COVID-19. Both conserved end residues are part of each CDR3. The D gene is left open where the match is weak. The size of a clone is reported for some rows only, either as once, few or many, or as a class for expanded clones.

CDR3nt,CDR3aa,v_gene,abundance,d_gene,j_gene
TGTGCCAGCAGCGTAGAGGCGGGCTTGGGCTCCTACGAGCAGTACTTC,CASSVEAGLGSYEQYF,TRBV9,-,-,TRBJ2-7
TGTGCCAGCAGCCCATCGACAGGGCCGATTCAGTACTTC,CASSPSTGPIQYF,TRBV7-2,-,TRBD1,TRBJ2-4
TGTGCCAGCAGCTCCGGGGTCTACCAAGAGACCCAGTACTTC,CASSSGVYQETQYF,TRBV11-2,-,-,TRBJ2-5
TGTGCCAGCAGGCCCGGGACAGGGGCAGCGAGTTTCTATGGCTACACCTTC,CASRPGTGAASFYGYTF,TRBV5-6,-,TRBD1,TRBJ1-2
TGCGCCAGCAGCTTGCGGGACAGCGACAATGAGCAGTTCTTC,CASSLRDSDNEQFF,TRBV5-1,once,TRBD1,TRBJ2-1
TGTGCCAGCAGCCCCTGGGGTAGCGGGGGGGCTAATGAGCAGTTCTTC,CASSPWGSGGANEQFF,TRBV3-1/TRBV3-2,-,TRBD2,TRBJ2-1
TGCGCCAGCAACTCCGGGACAGAAGGAAACACCATATATTTT,CASNSGTEGNTIYF,TRBV5-1,-,TRBD1,TRBJ1-3
TGTGCCAGCAGCTTAGGGGGGGATGGAGTCAAAAACATTCAGTACTTC,CASSLGGDGVKNIQYF,TRBV7-9,-,-,TRBJ2-4
TGCGCCAGCAGCCAAGACTCGACAGCTCTGAATGAAAAACTGTTTTTT,CASSQDSTALNEKLFF,TRBV4-1,-,-,TRBJ1-4
TGCGCCAGCAGTCATGGGAGGACAGGGGGCGGTTCACCCCTCCACTTT,CASSHGRTGGGSPLHF,TRBV23-1,-,TRBD1,TRBJ1-6
TGTGCCAGCAGTTACTCGGGGGCCGACGGATATGGCTACACCTTC,CASSYSGADGYGYTF,TRBV6-5,-,-,TRBJ1-2
TGTGCCAGCAGCAAAGTTGTCTCCAGGGCAAACAACTATGGCTACACCTTC,CASSKVVSRANNYGYTF,TRBV21-1,-,-,TRBJ1-2
TGTGCCAGTAGCAACTCGGGGGGCTACAATGAGCAGTTCTTC,CASSNSGGYNEQFF,TRBV19,-,TRBD2,TRBJ2-1
TGTGCCAGCAGCTTAACACCCGGGGACATCTATGGCTACACCTTC,CASSLTPGDIYGYTF,TRBV7-3,-,-,TRBJ1-2
TGTGCTAGCAGCTTATACGGGTCCCAAGAGACCCAGTACTTC,CASSLYGSQETQYF,TRBV7-7,once,-,TRBJ2-5
TGTGCCAGCAGCCTCATAACCGGGACAGGGAATTCACCCCTCCACTTT,CASSLITGTGNSPLHF,TRBV5-6,-,TRBD1,TRBJ1-6
TGTGCCAGCCGGCGGCGGGGTAGCTCCTACGAGCAGTACTTC,CASRRRGSSYEQYF,TRBV5-4,-,-,TRBJ2-7
TGTGCCTGGAGAATAGATTCACCCCTCCACTTT,CAWRIDSPLHF,TRBV30,-,-,TRBJ1-6
TGTGCCATCAGTGCGAGGGGAGGGGACACTGAAGCTTTCTTT,CAISARGGDTEAFF,TRBV10-3,-,-,TRBJ1-1
TGTGCCAGCAGTGAAATAGTAGGGGGGGCCAATAATTCACCCCTCCACTTT,CASSEIVGGANNSPLHF,TRBV6-1,once,-,TRBJ1-6
TGTGCCAGCAGCTTAGTAGGCGGCTTCTACACAGATACGCAGTATTTT,CASSLVGGFYTDTQYF,TRBV7-2,-,-,TRBJ2-3
TGTGCCAGCAGCCAACCTTCAGGGGATCATCAGCCCCAGCATTTT,CASSQPSGDHQPQHF,TRBV6-2/TRBV6-3,-,-,TRBJ1-5
TGTGCCTGGAGGGAGCTCGACAGAAGCTATGGCTACACCTTC,CAWRELDRSYGYTF,TRBV30,-,-,TRBJ1-2
TGTGCCAGCGGGGGGGCCACAGATACGCAGTATTTT,CASGGATDTQYF,TRBV28,-,-,TRBJ2-3
TGTGCCAGCAGCCAAGATTTAGACAGGGGCGCCTACGAGCAGTACTTC,CASSQDLDRGAYEQYF,TRBV3-1/TRBV3-2,-,TRBD1,TRBJ2-7
TGTGCCAGCAGCTCACTGGGGGGGGTAGGGTTCAATGAGCAGTTCTTC,CASSSLGGVGFNEQFF,TRBV7-2,-,TRBD2,TRBJ2-1
TGTGCCTGGAGAGGGGAGGGAGAGACCCAGTACTTC,CAWRGEGETQYF,TRBV30,-,TRBD2,TRBJ2-5
TGTGCCAGCTCACCCTCACTACGGACAGGGAACACTGAAGCTTTCTTT,CASSPSLRTGNTEAFF,TRBV18,once,TRBD1,TRBJ1-1
TGCGCCAGCAAGCCCGGGGACTGGGGTGAGCAGTTCTTC,CASKPGDWGEQFF,TRBV5-1,-,-,TRBJ2-1
TGTGCCAGCAGTGAAGGGACTAGCCCATCCGGGGAGCTGTTTTTT,CASSEGTSPSGELFF,TRBV6-1,-,TRBD2,TRBJ2-2
TGTGCCAGCAGCTCAGCCCCCGGGACAGGGATAACCACAGATACGCAGTATTTT,CASSSAPGTGITTDTQYF,TRBV7-2,few,TRBD1,TRBJ2-3
TGTGCCAGCAGCGTAGGCCAGCGGGGTAATACCGGGGAGCTGTTTTTT,CASSVGQRGNTGELFF,TRBV9,-,TRBD2,TRBJ2-2
TGTGCCACCAGCGTGGACAGAGGCAATCAGCCCCAGCATTTT,CATSVDRGNQPQHF,TRBV15,once,-,TRBJ1-5
TGTGCCAGCAGCCAAGTGGTCACCCGACGGAGTCATCCTGGTTCACCCCTCCACTTT,CASSQVVTRRSHPGSPLHF,TRBV3-1/TRBV3-2,-,-,TRBJ1-6
TGCGCCAGCAGCCGCAATACAGGGAACACTGAAGCTTTCTTT,CASSRNTGNTEAFF,TRBV4-3,-,-,TRBJ1-1
TGTGCCAGCTCACCGGACAGTAAGACTGAAGCTTTCTTT,CASSPDSKTEAFF,TRBV18,few,-,TRBJ1-1
TGTGCCAGCAGCGTAAGGACAATGAACACTGAAGCTTTCTTT,CASSVRTMNTEAFF,TRBV2,-,-,TRBJ1-1
TGTGCCAGCAGTTGGGGGGGGCTGGGGGAAGCTTTCTTT,CASSWGGLGEAFF,TRBV28,-,-,TRBJ1-1
TGTGCCAGCAGCTTGCCCGACAGGGGCTATGGCTACACCTTC,CASSLPDRGYGYTF,TRBV5-4,-,TRBD1,TRBJ1-2
TGTGCCAGCAGCTCTTTACAGGGGCGCGCCTACGAGCAGTACTTC,CASSSLQGRAYEQYF,TRBV11-2,-,TRBD1,TRBJ2-7
TGTGCCAGCAGCCCAAATCTCCCGGGACTAGCGGGGGAGATTAACACCGGGGAGCTGTTTTTT,CASSPNLPGLAGEINTGELFF,TRBV7-6,-,TRBD2,TRBJ2-2
TGTGCCAGCAGCCAAGATTTGGGGACAGGGGGCCATTTGGATGGCTACACCTTC,CASSQDLGTGGHLDGYTF,TRBV3-1/TRBV3-2,-,TRBD1,TRBJ1-2
TGTGCCAGCAGTGAAATAGCCGGCGGGCCCCAGCATTTT,CASSEIAGGPQHF,TRBV2,-,-,TRBJ1-5
TGTGCCAGCAGCTTAGTTGGCGGGCCAGCTAACTATGGCTACACCTTC,CASSLVGGPANYGYTF,TRBV7-2,-,-,TRBJ1-2
TGCAGTGCTAGTGGGGCTAGCGGGGCGGAATCAACGCAGTATTTT,CSASGASGAESTQYF,TRBV20-1,once,TRBD2,TRBJ2-3
TGTGCCACCAGCAGAGATCGCCTAGCGGGGATATCCTACGAGCAGTACTTC,CATSRDRLAGISYEQYF,TRBV15,-,TRBD2,TRBJ2-7
TGTGCCAGCAGACCCCTCGCCTCTAACCGGACAGGGAGGATTCAGGCGCAGTACTTC,CASRPLASNRTGRIQAQYF,TRBV7-9,-,TRBD1,TRBJ2-7
TGTGCCAGCAGCTTTCGCCAGGGGGCTAGCTCGAACACTGAAGCTTTCTTT,CASSFRQGASSNTEAFF,TRBV7-9,-,TRBD1,TRBJ1-1
TGTGCCAGCAGTGAATATCAGGGGTTCTATGGCTACACCTTC,CASSEYQGFYGYTF,TRBV25-1,-,-,TRBJ1-2
TGTGCCAGCAGTTTCGGGTCAAACACCATATATTTT,CASSFGSNTIYF,TRBV28,-,-,TRBJ1-3
TGTGCCAGCAGCCCAGGACTAGCGGGGGGCCTTGAGCAGTTCTTC,CASSPGLAGGLEQFF,TRBV5-6,-,TRBD2,TRBJ2-1
TGTGCCAGCAGATCCCGCCAGTTCAATCAGCCCCAGCATTTT,CASRSRQFNQPQHF,TRBV6-4,-,-,TRBJ1-5
TGTGCCAGCAGTGATGTAGGGGTAGGCTATGGCTACACCTTC,CASSDVGVGYGYTF,TRBV6-1,-,-,TRBJ1-2
TGTGCCAGCAGAGGGACAGGGGTCTCACCCCTCCACTTT,CASRGTGVSPLHF,TRBV28,-,TRBD1,TRBJ1-6
TGTGCCAGCAGCTATGACGGGAGGAACACTGAAGCTTTCTTT,CASSYDGRNTEAFF,TRBV11-2,-,-,TRBJ1-1
TGTGCCAGCAGCTTAGAAGGGGGCAGGACTGAAGCTTTCTTT,CASSLEGGRTEAFF,TRBV7-2,-,TRBD1,TRBJ1-1
TGTGCCAGTAGCCTTAGCGGGGGGGTATACAATGAGCAGTTCTTC,CASSLSGGVYNEQFF,TRBV19,-,TRBD2,TRBJ2-1
TGCGCCAGCAGCTTGGGACAGACCCTCTCTGGAAACACCATATATTTT,CASSLGQTLSGNTIYF,TRBV5-1,-,-,TRBJ1-3
TGTGCCAGCAGTCGGGGTTTTTTGAACACTGAAGCTTTCTTT,CASSRGFLNTEAFF,TRBV9,-,-,TRBJ1-1